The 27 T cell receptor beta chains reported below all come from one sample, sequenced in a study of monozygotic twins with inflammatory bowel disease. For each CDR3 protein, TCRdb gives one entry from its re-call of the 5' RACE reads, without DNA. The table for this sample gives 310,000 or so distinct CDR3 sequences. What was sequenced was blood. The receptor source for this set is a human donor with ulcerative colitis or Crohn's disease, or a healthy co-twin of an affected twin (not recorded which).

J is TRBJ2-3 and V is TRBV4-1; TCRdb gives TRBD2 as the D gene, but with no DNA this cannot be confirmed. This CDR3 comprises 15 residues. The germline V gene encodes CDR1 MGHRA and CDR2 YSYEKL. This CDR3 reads CASSPTSGRTDTQYF.

CDR3 loop: CASSSGLGQGDVNGYTF. The chain uses TRBV7-9 and TRBJ1-2; TCRdb picks TRBD1, but there is no DNA to check that call. CDR1 is SEHNR, CDR2 FQNEAQ, per germline (reference sequence). The CDR3 length is 17 residues.

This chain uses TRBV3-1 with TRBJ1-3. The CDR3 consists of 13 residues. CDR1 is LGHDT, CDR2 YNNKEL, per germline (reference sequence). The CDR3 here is CASSLGRRNTIYF.

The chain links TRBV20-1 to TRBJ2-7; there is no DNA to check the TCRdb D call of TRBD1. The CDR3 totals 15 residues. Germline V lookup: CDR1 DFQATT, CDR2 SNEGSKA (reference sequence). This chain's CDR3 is CSAGGSDRSAYEQYF.

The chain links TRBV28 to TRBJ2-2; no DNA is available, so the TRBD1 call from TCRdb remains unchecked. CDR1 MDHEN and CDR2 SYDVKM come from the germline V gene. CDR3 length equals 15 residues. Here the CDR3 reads CASSSQGVRTGELFF.

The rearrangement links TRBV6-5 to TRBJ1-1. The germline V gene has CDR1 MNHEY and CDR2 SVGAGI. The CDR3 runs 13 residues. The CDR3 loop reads CASSPEGDTEAFF.

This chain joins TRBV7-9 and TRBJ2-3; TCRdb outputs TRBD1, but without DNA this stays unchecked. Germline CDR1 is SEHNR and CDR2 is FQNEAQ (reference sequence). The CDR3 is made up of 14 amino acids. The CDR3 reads CASTKQGIGDTQYF.

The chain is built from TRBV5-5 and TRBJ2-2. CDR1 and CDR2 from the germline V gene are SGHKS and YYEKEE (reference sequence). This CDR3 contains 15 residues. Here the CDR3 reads CASSCRSGNTGELFF.

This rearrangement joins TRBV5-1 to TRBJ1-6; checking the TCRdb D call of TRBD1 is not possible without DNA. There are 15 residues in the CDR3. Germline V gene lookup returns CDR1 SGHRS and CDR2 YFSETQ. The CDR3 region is CASSLFLGDSSPLHF.

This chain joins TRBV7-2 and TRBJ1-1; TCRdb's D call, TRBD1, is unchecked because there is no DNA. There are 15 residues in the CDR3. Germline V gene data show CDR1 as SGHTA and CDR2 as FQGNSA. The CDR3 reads CASSLFQGADTEAFF.

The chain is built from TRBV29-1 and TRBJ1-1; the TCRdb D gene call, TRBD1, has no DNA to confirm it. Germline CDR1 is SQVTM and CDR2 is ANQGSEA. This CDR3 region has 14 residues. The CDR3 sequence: CSTEGGQLRAEAFF.

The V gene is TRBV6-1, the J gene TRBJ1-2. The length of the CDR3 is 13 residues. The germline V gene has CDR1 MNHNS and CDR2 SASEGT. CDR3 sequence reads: CASSVTDNYGYTF.

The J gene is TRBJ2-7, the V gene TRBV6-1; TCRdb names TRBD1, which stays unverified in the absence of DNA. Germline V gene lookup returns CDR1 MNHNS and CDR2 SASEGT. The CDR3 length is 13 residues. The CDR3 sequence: CASSVHRDDEQYF.

The CDR3 here is CARNRRRGGPYNEQFF. The genes are TRBV5-3 and TRBJ2-1; the TCRdb call, TRBD2, lacks DNA for checking. TRBV5-3 is assigned to the ORF class and has an uncertain function. The CDR3 covers 16 residues.

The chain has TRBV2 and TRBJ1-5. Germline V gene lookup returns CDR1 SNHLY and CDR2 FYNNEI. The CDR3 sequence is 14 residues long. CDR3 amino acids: CASSDSVSNQPQHF.

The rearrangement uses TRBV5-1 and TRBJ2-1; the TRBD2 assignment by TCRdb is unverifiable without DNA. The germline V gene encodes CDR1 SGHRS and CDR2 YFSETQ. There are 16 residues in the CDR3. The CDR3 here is CATLAPSGRYDHEQFF. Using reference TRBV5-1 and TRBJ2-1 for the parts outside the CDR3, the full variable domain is KAGVTQTPRYLIKTRGQQVTLSCSPISGHRSVSWYQQTPGQGLQFLFEYFSETQRNKGNFPGRFSGRQFSNSRSEMNVSTLELGDSALYLCATLAPSGRYDHEQFFGPGTRLTVL.

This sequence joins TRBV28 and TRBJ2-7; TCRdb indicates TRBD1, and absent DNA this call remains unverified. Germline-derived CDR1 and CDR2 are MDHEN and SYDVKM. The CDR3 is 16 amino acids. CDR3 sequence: CASSLSRTGVLYEQYF.

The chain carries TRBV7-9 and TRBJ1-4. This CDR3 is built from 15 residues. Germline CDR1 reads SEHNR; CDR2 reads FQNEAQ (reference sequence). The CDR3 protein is CASSSPLLKAEKLFF.

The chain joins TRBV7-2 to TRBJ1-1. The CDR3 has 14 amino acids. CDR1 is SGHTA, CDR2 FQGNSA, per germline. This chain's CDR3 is CASSAQVTEAEAFF. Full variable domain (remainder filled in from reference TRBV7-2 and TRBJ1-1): GAGVSQSPSNKVTEKGKDVELRCDPISGHTALYWYRQSLGQGLEFLIYFQGNSAPDKSGLPSDRFSAERTGGSVSTLTIQRTQQEDSAVYLCASSAQVTEAEAFFGQGTRLTVV.

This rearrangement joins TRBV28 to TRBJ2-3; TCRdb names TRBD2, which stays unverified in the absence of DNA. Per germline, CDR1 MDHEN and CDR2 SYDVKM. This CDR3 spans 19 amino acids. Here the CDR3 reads CASSTLPLETSGRTDTQYF.

CDR3 sequence reads: CSAPSQGSTYEQYF. The chain has TRBV20-1 and TRBJ2-7. The CDR3 extends over 14 amino acids. CDR1 and CDR2 from the germline V gene are DFQATT and SNEGSKA (reference sequence).

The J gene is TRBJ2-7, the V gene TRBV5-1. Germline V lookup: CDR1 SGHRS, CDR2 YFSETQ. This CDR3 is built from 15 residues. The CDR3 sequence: CASSPQLGGPYEQYF.

The CDR3 is CASSSGRPGSAGGEQFF. The chain joins TRBV5-1 to TRBJ2-1; absent DNA, TCRdb's TRBD1 call cannot be checked. This CDR3 is built from 17 residues. Germline V gives CDR1 SGHRS, CDR2 YFSETQ.

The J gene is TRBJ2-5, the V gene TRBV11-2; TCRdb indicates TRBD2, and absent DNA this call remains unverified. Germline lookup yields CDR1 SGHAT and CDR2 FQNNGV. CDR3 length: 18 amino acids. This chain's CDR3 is CASSLTSLAGGLKETQYF. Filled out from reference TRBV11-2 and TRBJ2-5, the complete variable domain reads EAGVAQSPRYKIIEKRQSVAFWCNPISGHATLYWYQQILGQGPKLLIQFQNNGVVDDSQLPKDRFSAERLKGVDSTLKIQPAKLEDSAVYLCASSLTSLAGGLKETQYFGPGTRLLVL.

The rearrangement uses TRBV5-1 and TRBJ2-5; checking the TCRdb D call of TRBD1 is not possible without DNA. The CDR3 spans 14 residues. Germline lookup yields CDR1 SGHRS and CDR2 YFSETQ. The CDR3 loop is CASSLEAGQETQYF.

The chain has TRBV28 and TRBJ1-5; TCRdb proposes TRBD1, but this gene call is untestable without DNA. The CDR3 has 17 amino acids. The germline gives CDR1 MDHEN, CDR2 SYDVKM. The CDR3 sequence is CASSHPPRANSNQPQHF.

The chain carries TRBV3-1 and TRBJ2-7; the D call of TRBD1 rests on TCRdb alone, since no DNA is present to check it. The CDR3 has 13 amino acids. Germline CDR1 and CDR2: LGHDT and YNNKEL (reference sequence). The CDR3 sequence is CASSQQGTYEQYF.